The 21 T cell receptor beta chains below all came from one sample that was sequenced in a study of cytomegalovirus exposure and HLA in healthy donors. The primer mix had 60 Vbeta and 13 Jbeta primers. Assay: immunoSEQ multiplex PCR; the TCRdb copy retains only in-frame clones and omits some. The data hold 150,000 to 200,000 clones, with around 75% observed a single time. Sequenced material: PBMCs. Source of these receptors: a female donor in good health and CMV-seronegative.

This rearrangement joins TRBV11-3 to TRBJ2-3, with D possibly matching TRBD2 (7 bases). Germline V lookup: CDR1 SGHNT, CDR2 YENEEA. This CDR3 spans 16 amino acids. The V gene lost 3 bases and the J gene lost 2 bases, with 15 bases spanning the gap. The CDR3: CASSFRRGRDTDTQYF. The CDR3 bases are TGTGCCAGCAGCTTTAGGCGGGGGCGGGACACAGATACGCAGTATTTT.

The rearrangement uses TRBV7-6 and TRBJ2-2, with D tentatively TRBD1 (5 bases). V lost 5 bases, J lost 0 bases, and 10 bases lay in between. The germline gives CDR1 SGHVS, CDR2 FNYEAQ. CDR3 length equals 15 residues. In nucleotides, the CDR3 is TGTGCCAGCAGCCCAGGGAATGCGAACACCGGGGAGCTGTTTTTT. As protein: CASSPGNANTGELFF.

The chain recombines TRBV5-6 with TRBJ1-5, with TRBD1 matching over 10 bases. CDR1 and CDR2 (germline): SGHDT, YYEEEE. Germline trimming cut 0 bases from V and 5 bases from J; bases unmatched to any gene: 2. The CDR3 runs to 15 residues. CDR3 region: CASSLGQGAYQPQHF. CDR3 nucleotide sequence: TGTGCCAGCAGCTTGGGACAGGGGGCCTATCAGCCCCAGCATTTT.

This clone occurred once. The V and J genes are TRBV28 and TRBJ2-5, with 7 bases matching TRBD1. The germline gives CDR1 MDHEN, CDR2 SYDVKM. The V and J ends lost 8 bases and 1 base, in that order; junction bases with no gene match: 10. The CDR3 is made up of 15 amino acids. This CDR3 reads CASSGDSPIQETQYF. CDR3 DNA sequence: TGTGCCAGCTCCGGGGACAGCCCGATCCAAGAGACCCAGTACTTC.

This chain connects TRBV9 to TRBJ2-1; 7 nucleotides line up with TRBD2. Germline V CDR1 and CDR2: SGDLS, YYNGEE. The CDR3 spans 15 residues. J gave up 3 bases and V 4 bases, and 7 bases lay outside the gene matches. CDR3 nucleotide sequence: TGTGCCAGCAGCCCCAGGGAGGGGCGCTACAATGAGCAGTTCTTC. Amino acid sequence: CASSPREGRYNEQFF.

This clone is classed as medium-sized (0.01 to 0.1%). This sequence joins TRBV28 and TRBJ2-2, with 10 bases that match TRBD1. V shed 6 bases, J shed 4 bases, and the junction held 8 bases outside the gene matches. CDR1 and CDR2 (germline): MDHEN, SYDVKM. This CDR3 is 16 amino acids long. The CDR3 is CASRNGQGGGTGELFF. The CDR3 DNA is TGTGCCAGCAGAAACGGACAGGGGGGAGGCACCGGGGAGCTGTTTTTT.

This chain's CDR3 is CASSVGDFNTGELFF. The CDR3 region has the DNA TGTGCCAGCAGCGTAGGGGACTTTAACACCGGGGAGCTGTTTTTT. This chain uses TRBV9 with TRBJ2-2; D possibly corresponds to TRBD2 (6 bases). The CDR3 is 15 residues long. V was trimmed by 0 bases and J by 2 bases, leaving 8 bases between them. Germline CDR1 is SGDLS and CDR2 is YYNGEE.

This chain links TRBV18 with TRBJ2-2; TRBD2 matches at 15 bases. The CDR3 consists of 22 residues. V lost 0 bases and J lost 0; bases outside the gene matches: 11. Germline V gives CDR1 KGHSH, CDR2 LQKENI. CDR3 bases: TGTGCCAGCTCACCACCCCCAGGCTCGGGACTAGCGGGGGGCGCGAACACCGGGGAGCTGTTTTTT. Translated, it gives CASSPPPGSGLAGGANTGELFF.

The J gene is TRBJ2-5, the V gene TRBV19; 12 bases line up with TRBD2. The CDR3 runs 16 residues. Germline loops: CDR1 LNHDA, CDR2 SQIVND (reference sequence). The J segment lost 2 bases and the V segment lost 5 bases, leaving 6 bases of the junction unmatched. The CDR3 nucleotides read TGTGCCAGTAGTCCGACTAGCGGGGGAGCTCAAGAGACCCAGTACTTC. This codes for CASSPTSGGAQETQYF.

V gene TRBV7-2 combines with J gene TRBJ2-3; 7 bases fit TRBD2. Per the germline V gene, CDR1 is SGHTA and CDR2 is FQGNSA. The CDR3 length is 14 residues. V lost 2 bases, J lost 3 bases, and 2 bases stayed unmatched. CDR3: CASSLSSGTDTQYF. CDR3 sequence (DNA): TGTGCCAGCAGCTTAAGTAGCGGGACAGATACGCAGTATTTT.

The chain is built from TRBV7-6 and TRBJ2-1; D possibly corresponds to TRBD2 (7 bases). This CDR3 contains 15 residues. V was cut by 3 bases and J by 8 bases, with 17 bases left in between. The germline CDR1 and CDR2 sequences are SGHVS and FNYEAQ. Here the CDR3 reads CASSLGQGGVDEQFF. The CDR3 bases are TGTGCCAGCAGCTTGGGACAAGGGGGGGTGGATGAGCAGTTCTTC. The full variable domain, completed using reference TRBV7-6 and TRBJ2-1, is GAGVSQSPRYKVTKRGQDVALRCDPISGHVSLYWYRQALGQGPEFLTYFNYEAQQDKSGLPNDRFSAERPEGSISTLTIQRTEQRDSAMYRCASSLGQGGVDEQFFGPGTRLTVL.

CDR3 sequence reads: CASRPLTSYGTDTQYF. The CDR3 DNA follows: TGTGCCAGCAGACCTCTTACTAGCTACGGCACAGATACGCAGTATTTT. The chain recombines TRBV14 with TRBJ2-3; perhaps TRBD2 as D (6 bases). CDR3 length: 16 amino acids. Germline V gene lookup returns CDR1 SGHDN and CDR2 FVKESK. The germline V and J ends were trimmed by 6 bases and 1 base, with 17 bases remaining between them.

V usage is TRBV9 and J usage is TRBJ2-5; no definite D call. The germline gives CDR1 SGDLS, CDR2 YYNGEE. The CDR3 loop spans 14 amino acids. V was cut by 3 bases and J by 2 bases, with 11 bases left in between. CDR3 nucleotides: TGTGCCAGCAGCGCCCGGGTGGGTCAAGAGACCCAGTACTTC. Protein sequence: CASSARVGQETQYF.

The chain has TRBV18 and TRBJ2-7; 12 bases agree with TRBD1. V dropped 4 bases and J dropped 5; count of bases not matched to a gene: 6. Germline V gene lookup returns CDR1 KGHSH and CDR2 LQKENI. The CDR3 is 15 amino acids. CDR3 protein: CASSRPGTGGHEQYF. As DNA, the CDR3 is TGTGCCAGCTCACGTCCCGGGACAGGGGGCCACGAGCAGTACTTC.

V and J are TRBV4-1 and TRBJ2-2; TRBD1 matches at 7 bases. V gave up 2 bases and J gave up 0 bases; unmatched junction bases: 6. The CDR3 runs 17 residues. Germline loops: CDR1 MGHRA, CDR2 YSYEKL. The CDR3 here is CASSQLGTVTNTGELFF. As DNA, the CDR3 is TGCGCCAGCAGCCAACTCGGGACAGTCACGAACACCGGGGAGCTGTTTTTT.

The CDR3 region is CASTSPMGGTEAFF. The CDR3 DNA is TGTGCCAGCACCTCCCCCATGGGGGGTACTGAAGCTTTCTTT. This sequence joins TRBV27 and TRBJ1-1; D might be TRBD1 (5 bases). Trimming took off 7 bases at V and 5 bases at J, with 17 bases between the two ends. Looked up from germline, CDR1 is MNHEY and CDR2 is SMNVEV (reference sequence). The CDR3 covers 14 residues.

The chain has TRBV5-1 and TRBJ2-1, with D unresolved. V lost 0 bases, J lost 7 bases, and 11 bases lay in between. Germline CDR1 SGHRS, CDR2 YFSETQ. This CDR3 contains 14 residues. CDR3 loop: CASSLVHNRNEQFF. The CDR3 DNA follows: TGCGCCAGCAGCTTGGTCCATAATCGGAATGAGCAGTTCTTC. Looking up the rest from reference TRBV5-1 and TRBJ2-1 gives the full variable domain: KAGVTQTPRYLIKTRGQQVTLSCSPISGHRSVSWYQQTPGQGLQFLFEYFSETQRNKGNFPGRFSGRQFSNSRSEMNVSTLELGDSALYLCASSLVHNRNEQFFGPGTRLTVL.

This chain connects TRBV20-1 to TRBJ1-2; D uncertain. The germline V gene encodes CDR1 DFQATT and CDR2 SNEGSKA (reference sequence). V lost 6 bases and J 7 bases, leaving 12 bases between the germline ends. The CDR3 is 11 residues long. The CDR3 DNA is TGCAGTGCCTGGAGGAGATTTGGCTACACCTTC. The encoded protein is CSAWRRFGYTF.

The rearrangement uses TRBV7-8 and TRBJ2-1; a possible D gene is TRBD2 (5 bases). The CDR3 is 16 residues long. V lost 7 bases to trimming and J lost 4 bases, with 20 bases between them. CDR1 is SGHVS, CDR2 FQNEAQ, per germline. The CDR3 is CASTKARLAVYNEQFF. DNA of the CDR3: TGTGCCAGCACCAAAGCGCGCCTAGCCGTTTACAATGAGCAGTTCTTC.

The chain has TRBV5-4 and TRBJ1-1; 9 bases agree with TRBD1. The V gene end was trimmed by 1 base and the J gene end by 4 bases; junction bases not matched to a gene: 5. Looked up from germline, CDR1 is SGHNT and CDR2 is YYREEE (reference sequence). CDR3 length equals 15 residues. The CDR3 reads CASSLPTGGGTEAFF. CDR3 DNA: TGTGCCAGCAGCTTGCCAACAGGGGGCGGCACTGAAGCTTTCTTT.

The rearrangement uses TRBV15 and TRBJ2-1; 8 bases are a match to TRBD2. The CDR3 is 17 amino acids. Looked up from germline, CDR1 is LNHNV and CDR2 is YYDKDF (reference sequence). J was trimmed by 5 bases and V by 3 bases; bases with no gene match: 12. CDR3: CATSSGASGGLDNEQFF. CDR3 in DNA: TGTGCCACCAGCAGTGGGGCCAGCGGGGGCCTTGACAATGAGCAGTTCTTC.